This T cell receptor beta chain was observed in a study of blood T cell repertoires in COVID-19. Study-wide context: Acute and convalescent COVID-19 specimens originated in the United States, Italy and Spain. T cells, B-cell-depleted T cells, or PBMCs provided the cDNA or gDNA that served as material.

Germline CDR1 is SNHLY and CDR2 is FYNNEI. V lost 6 bases and J lost 0; bases outside the gene matches: 8. The CDR3 loop spans 17 amino acids. Original handling: For nucleated cells, counts were estimated from reference gene primer amplification. The method was immunoSEQ multiplex PCR; TCRdb's version includes in-frame clones alone and lacks a portion of them. The D gene and trimming were derived from the DNA, and the V and J assignments and clone size from that table. The sample consists of 120,000 or so clones, about 85% of them appearing once. V and J are TRBV2 and TRBJ2-6, with TRBD1 identical over 7 bases. The origin of this receptor is an elderly man with active or convalescent COVID-19. Sequenced sample: peripheral blood. CDR3 sequence reads: CASRADRLTSGANVLTF. The CDR3 nucleotides are TGTGCCAGCAGAGCGGACAGGCTAACCTCTGGGGCCAACGTCCTGACTTTC.